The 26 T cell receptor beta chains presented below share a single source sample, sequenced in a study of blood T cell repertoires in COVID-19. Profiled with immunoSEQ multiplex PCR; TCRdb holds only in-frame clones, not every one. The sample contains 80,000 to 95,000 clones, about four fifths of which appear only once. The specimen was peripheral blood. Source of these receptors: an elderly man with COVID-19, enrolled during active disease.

CDR3 nucleotides: TGCGCCAGCAGCTTTTACGGCGGTGGGGAGACCCAGTACTTC. Translation gives CASSFYGGGETQYF. J is TRBJ2-5 and V is TRBV5-1; D not certain. The CDR3 length is 14 residues. From germline, CDR1 is SGHRS and CDR2 YFSETQ. V lost 2 bases and J lost 5, with 13 bases in between. The full variable domain, with the rest looked up from reference TRBV5-1 and TRBJ2-5, is KAGVTQTPRYLIKTRGQQVTLSCSPISGHRSVSWYQQTPGQGLQFLFEYFSETQRNKGNFPGRFSGRQFSNSRSEMNVSTLELGDSALYLCASSFYGGGETQYFGPGTRLLVL.

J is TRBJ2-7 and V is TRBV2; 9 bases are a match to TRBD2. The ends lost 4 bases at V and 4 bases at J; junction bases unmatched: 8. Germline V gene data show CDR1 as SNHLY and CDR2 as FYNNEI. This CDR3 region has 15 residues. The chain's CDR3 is CASSAQAGGMYEQYF. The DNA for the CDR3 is TGTGCCAGCAGTGCCCAAGCGGGAGGTATGTACGAGCAGTACTTC.

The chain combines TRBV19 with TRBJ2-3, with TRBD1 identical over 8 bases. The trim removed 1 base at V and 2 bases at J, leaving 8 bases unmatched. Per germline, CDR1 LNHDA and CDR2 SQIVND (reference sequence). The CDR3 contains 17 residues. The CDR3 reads CASSIAARQGITDTQYF. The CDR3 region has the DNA TGTGCCAGTAGTATAGCGGCCCGACAGGGGATCACAGATACGCAGTATTTT. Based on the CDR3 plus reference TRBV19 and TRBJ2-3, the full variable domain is DGGITQSPKYLFRKEGQNVTLSCEQNLNHDAMYWYRQDPGQGLRLIYYSQIVNDFQKGDIAEGYSVSREKKESFPLTVTSAQKNPTAFYLCASSIAARQGITDTQYFGPGTRLTVL.

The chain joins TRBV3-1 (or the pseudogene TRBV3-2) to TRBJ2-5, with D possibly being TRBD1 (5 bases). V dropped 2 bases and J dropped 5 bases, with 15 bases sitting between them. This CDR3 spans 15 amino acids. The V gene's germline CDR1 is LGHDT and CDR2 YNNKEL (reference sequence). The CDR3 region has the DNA TGTGCCAGCAGCCAATCCCCCCCAGGGTTGGAGACCCAGTACTTC. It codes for CASSQSPPGLETQYF.

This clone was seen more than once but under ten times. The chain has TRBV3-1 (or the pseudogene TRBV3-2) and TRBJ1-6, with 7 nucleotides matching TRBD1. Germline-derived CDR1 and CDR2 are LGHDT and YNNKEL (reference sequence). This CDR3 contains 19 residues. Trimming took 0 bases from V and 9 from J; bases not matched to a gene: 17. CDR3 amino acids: CASSQDRYTGEVSGSPLHF. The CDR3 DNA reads TGTGCCAGCAGCCAAGACAGATATACAGGGGAAGTTTCGGGTTCACCCCTCCACTTT.

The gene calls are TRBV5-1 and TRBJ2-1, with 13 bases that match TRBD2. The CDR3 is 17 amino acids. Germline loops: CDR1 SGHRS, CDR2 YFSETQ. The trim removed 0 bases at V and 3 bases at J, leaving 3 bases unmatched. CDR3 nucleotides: TGCGCCAGCAGCTTGGGGGGACTAGCGGGGAACTACAATGAGCAGTTCTTC. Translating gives CASSLGGLAGNYNEQFF.

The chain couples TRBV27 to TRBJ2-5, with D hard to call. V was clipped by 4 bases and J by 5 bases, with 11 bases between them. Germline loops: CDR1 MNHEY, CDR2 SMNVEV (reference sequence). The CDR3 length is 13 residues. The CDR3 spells CASSSARRETQYF. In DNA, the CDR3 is TGTGCCAGCAGTTCAGCGCGAAGGGAGACCCAGTACTTC.

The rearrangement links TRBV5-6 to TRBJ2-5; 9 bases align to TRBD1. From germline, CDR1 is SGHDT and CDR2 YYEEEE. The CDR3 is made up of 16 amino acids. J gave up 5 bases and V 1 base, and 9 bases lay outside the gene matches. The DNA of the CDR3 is TGTGCCAGCAGCTTGACCACAGGGGGCTGGGAGGAGACCCAGTACTTC. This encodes CASSLTTGGWEETQYF.

CDR3 nucleotide sequence: TGTGCCATCAGTTCCCAGGGGGGCACTGAAGCTTTCTTT. The encoded protein is CAISSQGGTEAFF. This sequence joins TRBV10-3 and TRBJ1-1; the match to TRBD1 covers 7 bases. Unmatched junction bases numbered 4, after V lost 5 bases and J lost 4 bases. The germline V gene encodes CDR1 ENHRY and CDR2 SYGVKD. The length of the CDR3 is 13 residues.

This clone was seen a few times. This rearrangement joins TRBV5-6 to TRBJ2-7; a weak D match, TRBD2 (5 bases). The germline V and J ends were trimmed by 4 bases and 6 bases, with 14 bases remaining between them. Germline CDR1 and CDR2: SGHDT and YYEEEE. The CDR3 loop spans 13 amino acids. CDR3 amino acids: CASSPIQAGEQYF. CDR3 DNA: TGTGCCAGCAGCCCCATTCAGGCGGGCGAGCAGTACTTC.

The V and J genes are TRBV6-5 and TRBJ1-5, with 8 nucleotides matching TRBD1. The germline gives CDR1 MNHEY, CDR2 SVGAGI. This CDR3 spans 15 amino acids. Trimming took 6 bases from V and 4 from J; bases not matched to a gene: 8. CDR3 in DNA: TGTGCCAGCAGAGACGGACAGGGCCAAAATCAGCCCCAGCATTTT. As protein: CASRDGQGQNQPQHF.

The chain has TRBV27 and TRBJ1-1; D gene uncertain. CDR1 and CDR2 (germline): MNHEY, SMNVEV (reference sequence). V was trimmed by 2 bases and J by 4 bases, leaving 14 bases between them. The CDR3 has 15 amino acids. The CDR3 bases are TGTGCCAGCAGTTTAACGTCGTCTGGCTCCACTGAAGCTTTCTTT. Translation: CASSLTSSGSTEAFF.

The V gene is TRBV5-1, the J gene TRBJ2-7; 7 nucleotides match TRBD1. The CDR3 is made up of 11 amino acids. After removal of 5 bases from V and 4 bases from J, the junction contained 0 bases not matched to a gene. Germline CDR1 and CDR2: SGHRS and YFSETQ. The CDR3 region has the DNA TGCGCCAGCAGACAGGGGTACGAGCAGTACTTC. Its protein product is CASRQGYEQYF.

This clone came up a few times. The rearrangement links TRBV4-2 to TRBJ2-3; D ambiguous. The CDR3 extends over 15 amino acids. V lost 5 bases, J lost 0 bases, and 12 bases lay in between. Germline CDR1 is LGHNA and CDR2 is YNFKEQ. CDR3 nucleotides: TGTGCCAGCAGCAAACGCGCCTTTAGCACAGATACGCAGTATTTT. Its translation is CASSKRAFSTDTQYF.

CDR3 loop: CASSPSGRVQGEQFF. CDR3 nucleotide sequence: TGTGCCAGCAGTCCCAGCGGGAGGGTCCAGGGAGAGCAGTTCTTC. The rearrangement joins TRBV7-3 to TRBJ2-1; the match to TRBD2 covers 10 bases. The CDR3 has 15 residues. Germline V CDR1 and CDR2: SGHTA, FQGTGA. V shed 6 bases and J 10 bases; nucleotides not matched to a gene: 12.

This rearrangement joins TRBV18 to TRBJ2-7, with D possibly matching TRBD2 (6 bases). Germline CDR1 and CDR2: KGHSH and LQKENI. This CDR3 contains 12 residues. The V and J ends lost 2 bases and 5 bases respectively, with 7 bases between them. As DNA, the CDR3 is TGTGCCAGCTCACCAAGGGAGGACGAGCAGTACTTC. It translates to CASSPREDEQYF.

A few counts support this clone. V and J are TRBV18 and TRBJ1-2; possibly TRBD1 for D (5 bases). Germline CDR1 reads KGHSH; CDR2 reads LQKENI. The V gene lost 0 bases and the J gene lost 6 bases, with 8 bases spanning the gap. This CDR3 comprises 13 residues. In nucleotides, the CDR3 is TGTGCCAGCTCACCACCTACCAGGGATGGCTACACCTTC. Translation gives CASSPPTRDGYTF.

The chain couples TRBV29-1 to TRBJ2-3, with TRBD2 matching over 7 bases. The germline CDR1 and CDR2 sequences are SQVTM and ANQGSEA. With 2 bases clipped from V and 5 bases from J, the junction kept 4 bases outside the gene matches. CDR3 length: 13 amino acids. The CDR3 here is CSVESSGVDTQYF. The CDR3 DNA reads TGCAGCGTTGAATCTAGCGGTGTAGATACGCAGTATTTT.

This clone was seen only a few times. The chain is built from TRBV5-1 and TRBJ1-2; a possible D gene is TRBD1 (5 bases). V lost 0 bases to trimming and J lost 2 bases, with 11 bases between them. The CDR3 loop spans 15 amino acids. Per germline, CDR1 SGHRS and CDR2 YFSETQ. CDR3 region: CASSLVVGLNYGYTF. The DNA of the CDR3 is TGCGCCAGCAGCTTGGTGGTGGGACTCAACTATGGCTACACCTTC.

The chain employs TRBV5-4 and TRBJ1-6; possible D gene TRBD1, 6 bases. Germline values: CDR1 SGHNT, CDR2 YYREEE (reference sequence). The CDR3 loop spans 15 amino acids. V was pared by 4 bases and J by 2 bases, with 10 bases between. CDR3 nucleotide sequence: TGTGCCAGCAGCCGACAGGCCCCCTATAATTCACCCCTCCACTTT. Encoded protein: CASSRQAPYNSPLHF.

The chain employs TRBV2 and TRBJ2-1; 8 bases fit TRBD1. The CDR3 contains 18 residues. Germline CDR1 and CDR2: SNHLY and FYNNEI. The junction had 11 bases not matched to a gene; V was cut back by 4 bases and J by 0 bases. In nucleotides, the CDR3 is TGTGCCAGCAGTGGGGACAGGCTGCCCGTTTCCTCCTACAATGAGCAGTTCTTC. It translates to CASSGDRLPVSSYNEQFF.

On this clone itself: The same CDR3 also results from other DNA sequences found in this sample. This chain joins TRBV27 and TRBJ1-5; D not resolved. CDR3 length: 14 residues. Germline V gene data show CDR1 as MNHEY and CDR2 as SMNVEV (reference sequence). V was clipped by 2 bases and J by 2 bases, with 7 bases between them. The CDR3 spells CASSLGGGNQPQHF. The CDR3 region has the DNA TGTGCCAGCAGTTTAGGCGGGGGCAATCAGCCCCAGCATTTT.

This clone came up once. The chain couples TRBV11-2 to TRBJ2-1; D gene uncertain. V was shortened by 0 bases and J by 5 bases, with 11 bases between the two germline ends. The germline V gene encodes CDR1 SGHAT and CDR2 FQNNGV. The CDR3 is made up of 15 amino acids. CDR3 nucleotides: TGTGCCAGCAGCTTAGATCTGGGCTCTAACAATGAGCAGTTCTTC. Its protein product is CASSLDLGSNNEQFF.

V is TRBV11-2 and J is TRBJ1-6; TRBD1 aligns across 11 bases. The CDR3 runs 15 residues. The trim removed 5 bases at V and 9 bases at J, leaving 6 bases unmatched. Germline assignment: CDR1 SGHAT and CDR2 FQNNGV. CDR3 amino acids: CASSTAGTGGSPLHF. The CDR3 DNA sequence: TGTGCCAGCAGCACCGCCGGGACAGGGGGTTCACCCCTCCACTTT. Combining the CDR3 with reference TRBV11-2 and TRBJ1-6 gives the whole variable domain EAGVAQSPRYKIIEKRQSVAFWCNPISGHATLYWYQQILGQGPKLLIQFQNNGVVDDSQLPKDRFSAERLKGVDSTLKIQPAKLEDSAVYLCASSTAGTGGSPLHFGNGTRLTVT.

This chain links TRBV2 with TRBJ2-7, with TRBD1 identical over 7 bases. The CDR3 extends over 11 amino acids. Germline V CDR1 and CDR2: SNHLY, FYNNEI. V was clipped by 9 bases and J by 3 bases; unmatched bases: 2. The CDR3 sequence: CASWTGYEQYF. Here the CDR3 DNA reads TGTGCCAGTTGGACAGGCTACGAGCAGTACTTC.

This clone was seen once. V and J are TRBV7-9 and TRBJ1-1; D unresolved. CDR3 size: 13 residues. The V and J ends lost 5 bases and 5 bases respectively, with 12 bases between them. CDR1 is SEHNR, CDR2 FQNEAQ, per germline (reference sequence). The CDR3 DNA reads TGTGCCAGCAGCCGAACCACGGGGACTGAAGCTTTCTTT. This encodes CASSRTTGTEAFF.